The clone carrying this T cell receptor beta chain was counted at least ten times. Its specificity is not known. The data derive from a study of T cells in Graves' hyperthyroidism and ophthalmopathy. Study conclusions and caveats: Blood samples included most of the expanded thyroid clonotypes exceeding 0.001. The model foresaw ophthalmopathy a median approximately 6.1 months prior to onset.

The source material, RNA transcripts, was used to amplify TCR beta CDR3 regions. An initial round of RT-PCR targeting the TCR CDR3 relied on the HTBI primer set. TCRdb recomputed calls from the multiplex PCR reads with MiXCR, one row per CDR3 protein. The sample contains some 600,000 distinct CDR3 sequences, 46% of which appear only once. Specimen: peripheral blood or thyroid tissue (not recorded which). The sequence came from a woman aged 18-29 years with Graves' hyperthyroidism.

CDR3 nucleotide sequence: TGTGCCATCAGTCAACGACAGGCTAATTCACCCCTCCACTTT. Its translation is CAISQRQANSPLHF. The genes are TRBV10-3 and TRBJ1-6; D possibly corresponds to TRBD1 (6 bases). The CDR3 is 14 residues long. Germline CDR1 and CDR2: ENHRY and SYGVKD. V was shortened by 5 bases and J by 6 bases, with 11 bases between the two germline ends.